A single sample is the source of the 25 T cell receptor beta chains below, sequenced in a study of blood T cell repertoires in COVID-19. This table comes from immunoSEQ multiplex PCR, and its TCRdb copy is limited to in-frame clones, with some not included. The profile shows fewer than 200,000 clones, around 84% of them singletons. The specimen was peripheral blood. The origin of the receptors is a man aged 35 to 55 with active or convalescent COVID-19.

V gene TRBV4-2 combines with J gene TRBJ1-4; 7 nucleotides agree with TRBD1. The CDR3 is 15 residues long. V trimming: 3 bases; J trimming: 8 bases; junction bases outside the gene matches: 9. Looked up from germline, CDR1 is LGHNA and CDR2 is YNFKEQ. The CDR3 here is CASSHLRGDGEKLFF. DNA for the CDR3: TGTGCCAGCAGCCACCTCAGGGGGGATGGAGAAAAACTGTTTTTT.

The chain has TRBV15 and TRBJ1-5; D remains ambiguous. In germline, CDR1 is LNHNV, CDR2 YYDKDF (reference sequence). The CDR3 is made up of 12 amino acids. The V end lost 0 bases, the J end lost 11 bases, and 8 bases lay between the germline ends. Here the CDR3 reads CATSRDTAAQHF. CDR3 coding DNA: TGTGCCACCAGCAGAGATACAGCAGCCCAGCATTTT. The full variable domain, rest sourced from reference TRBV15 and TRBJ1-5, is DAMVIQNPRYQVTQFGKPVTLSCSQTLNHNVMYWYQQKSSQAPKLLFHYYDKDFNNEADTPDNFQSRRPNTSFCFLDIRSPGLGDTAMYLCATSRDTAAQHFGDGTRLSIL.

The V call is TRBV7-9, the J call TRBJ1-1, with unresolved D. The CDR3 consists of 13 residues. The germline CDR1 and CDR2 sequences are SEHNR and FQNEAQ (reference sequence). V was trimmed by 0 bases and J by 4 bases, leaving 6 bases between them. The CDR3 reads CASSLATGTEAFF. In nucleotides, the CDR3 is TGTGCCAGCAGCTTAGCGACGGGCACTGAAGCTTTCTTT.

The chain combines TRBV11-3 with TRBJ1-3; no reliable D call. This CDR3 has 14 amino acids. V was pared by 1 base and J by 4 bases, with 8 bases between. Germline CDR1 is SGHNT and CDR2 is YENEEA. The CDR3 sequence: CASSLGVSGNTIYF. In DNA form, the CDR3 reads TGTGCCAGCAGCTTAGGCGTATCAGGAAACACCATATATTTT.

Comment on this clone: Within the sample, other DNA sequences also encode this same CDR3. V usage is TRBV2 and J usage is TRBJ1-4; possibly TRBD1 for D (6 bases). The CDR3 is made up of 13 amino acids. V was shortened by 6 bases and J by 5 bases, with 10 bases between the two germline ends. CDR1 SNHLY and CDR2 FYNNEI come from the germline V gene. CDR3 protein: CASRDRENEKLFF. In DNA form, the CDR3 reads TGTGCCAGCAGGGACAGAGAGAATGAAAAACTGTTTTTT.

The chain has TRBV23-1 and TRBJ2-7, with D tentatively TRBD2 (6 bases). TRBV23-1 is known as an ORF, though its function is uncertain. The CDR3 has 17 residues. V was trimmed by 0 bases and J by 2 bases, leaving 17 bases between them. The CDR3 coding sequence is TGCGCCAGCAGTCAATCGGGCGGGGCGATAATCCCCTACGAGCAGTACTTC. It translates to CASSQSGGAIIPYEQYF.

J is TRBJ2-3 and V is TRBV20-1; TRBD2 aligns across 14 bases. Germline V gene data show CDR1 as DFQATT and CDR2 as SNEGSKA (reference sequence). The junction had 14 bases not matched to a gene; V was cut back by 6 bases and J by 0 bases. This CDR3 has 19 amino acids. The CDR3 loop reads CSASRLAGGRVSSTDTQYF. The CDR3 DNA is TGCAGTGCCAGTCGACTAGCGGGGGGGCGTGTTTCTAGCACAGATACGCAGTATTTT.

The rearrangement uses TRBV24-1 and TRBJ2-7; D call uncertain. Germline loops: CDR1 KGHDR, CDR2 SFDVKD. The CDR3 covers 14 residues. Trimming pared 6 bases from V and 5 bases from J, leaving 16 bases between. CDR3 loop: CATSRESRVHEQYF. The CDR3 DNA sequence: TGTGCCACCAGTCGCGAGAGTAGAGTCCACGAGCAGTACTTC.

The chain joins TRBV28 to TRBJ1-4, with 9 positions matching TRBD1. The CDR3 runs to 15 residues. CDR1 MDHEN and CDR2 SYDVKM come from the germline V gene. V trimming: 3 bases; J trimming: 8 bases; junction bases outside the gene matches: 7. Here the CDR3 reads CASSFPGQGNEKLFF. In DNA, the CDR3 is TGTGCCAGCAGTTTTCCGGGACAGGGAAACGAAAAACTGTTTTTT.

The rearrangement joins TRBV19 to TRBJ1-2, with unresolved D. The CDR3 is 13 residues long. Germline assignment: CDR1 LNHDA and CDR2 SQIVND (reference sequence). Trimming removed 3 bases from V and 6 bases from J, with 11 bases in between. The CDR3 is CASSIGRRNGYTF. The CDR3 bases are TGTGCCAGTAGTATTGGTAGGCGGAATGGCTACACCTTC.

The chain links TRBV3-1 (or the pseudogene TRBV3-2) to TRBJ1-1, with D hard to call. Trimming removed 4 bases from V and 1 base from J, with 10 bases in between. CDR3 size: 14 residues. CDR1 and CDR2 (germline): LGHDT, YNNKEL (reference sequence). CDR3 coding DNA: TGTGCCAGCAGCCGAGCGGCGCCGAACACTGAAGCTTTCTTT. It translates to CASSRAAPNTEAFF.

The chain joins TRBV6-2 or TRBV6-3 to TRBJ1-6; unclear D gene. The ends were cut back, 3 bases at V and 7 bases at J, with 22 bases in the middle. The CDR3 runs to 18 residues. The germline gives CDR1 MNHEY, CDR2 SVGEGT. The CDR3 loop reads CASSYSIRRVERNSPLHF. CDR3 in DNA: TGTGCCAGCAGTTATTCAATTAGGAGGGTCGAGAGGAATTCACCCCTCCACTTT.

The chain links TRBV12-3 or TRBV12-4 to TRBJ1-1; tentatively, D is TRBD1 (5 bases). Trimming stripped 0 bases from V and 5 bases from J, with 7 bases between. This CDR3 region has 13 residues. CDR3 region: CASSLAQGTEAFF. CDR3 bases: TGTGCCAGCAGTTTAGCGCAGGGAACTGAAGCTTTCTTT.

V is TRBV7-2 and J is TRBJ1-1, with TRBD1 matching 8 bases. V shed 1 base, J shed 10 bases, and the junction held 5 bases outside the gene matches. This CDR3 comprises 13 residues. Germline-derived CDR1 and CDR2 are SGHTA and FQGNSA. The CDR3 bases are TGTGCCAGCAGCTTAGGTGGACAGGGACGAGCTTTCTTT. Its protein product is CASSLGGQGRAFF.

The J gene is TRBJ2-1, the V gene TRBV9; 10 bases are shared with TRBD2. Germline V lookup: CDR1 SGDLS, CDR2 YYNGEE. The CDR3 is 16 residues long. Germline trimming cut 1 base from V and 6 bases from J; bases unmatched to any gene: 7. The CDR3 is CASSVSPSGGRNEQFF. Here the CDR3 DNA reads TGTGCCAGCAGCGTATCTCCTAGCGGGGGCCGCAATGAGCAGTTCTTC.

This clone was detected once. The rearrangement links TRBV21-1 to TRBJ2-7; TRBD1, the table's D call, lacks a check against the DNA. TRBV21-1 is termed a pseudogene. The CDR3 totals 14 residues. The CDR3 DNA reads TGTGCCAGCAGCAAACCTCAAGACAGGGACGAGCAGTACTTC. Translating gives CASSKPQDRDEQYF.

This chain joins TRBV11-2 and TRBJ2-1, with 8 bases aligning to TRBD1. J gave up 4 bases and V 3 bases, and 5 bases lay outside the gene matches. The CDR3 has 15 residues. The germline V gene has CDR1 SGHAT and CDR2 FQNNGV. The CDR3 sequence: CASSFTGTGYNEQFF. CDR3 nucleotides: TGTGCCAGCAGCTTTACCGGGACAGGATACAATGAGCAGTTCTTC.

The chain employs TRBV19 and TRBJ1-5, with 10 positions matching TRBD1. J gave up 4 bases and V 10 bases, and 10 bases lay outside the gene matches. The CDR3 runs to 15 residues. Per the germline V gene, CDR1 is LNHDA and CDR2 is SQIVND (reference sequence). The DNA for the CDR3 is TGTGCCACGGGGACAGGGGCCCCCACTAATCAGCCCCAGCATTTT. It specifies CATGTGAPTNQPQHF.

The chain is built from TRBV4-1 and TRBJ1-5; 8 nucleotides agree with TRBD1. The J segment lost 4 bases and the V segment lost 0 bases, leaving 5 bases of the junction unmatched. Germline values: CDR1 MGHRA, CDR2 YSYEKL. This CDR3 has 16 amino acids. CDR3 coding DNA: TGCGCCAGCAGCCAAGATCGCCAGGGGGCGAATCAGCCCCAGCATTTT. It is translated as CASSQDRQGANQPQHF.

The chain is built from TRBV3-1 (or the pseudogene TRBV3-2) and TRBJ2-2, with unresolved D. This CDR3 region has 15 residues. Trimming cost V 0 bases and J 4 bases, with 9 bases left between them. Germline V gene sequence: CDR1 LGHDT, CDR2 YNNKEL (reference sequence). In DNA form, the CDR3 reads TGTGCCAGCAGCCAAGAGACCAGGATCACCGGGGAGCTGTTTTTT. It codes for CASSQETRITGELFF.

The CDR3: CASSTTGSSYNSPLHF. CDR3 coding DNA: TGTGCCAGCAGCACCACAGGGAGCTCCTATAATTCACCCCTCCACTTT. This chain joins TRBV11-3 and TRBJ1-6; D is perhaps TRBD1 (6 bases). The CDR3 is 16 residues long. The V gene lost 5 bases and the J gene lost 0 bases, with 11 bases spanning the gap. Germline V lookup: CDR1 SGHNT, CDR2 YENEEA.

The J gene is TRBJ2-7, the V gene TRBV10-1; 7 nucleotides line up with TRBD1. Germline trimming cut 6 bases from V and 3 bases from J; bases unmatched to any gene: 2. CDR3 length: 12 amino acids. CDR1 WNHNN and CDR2 SYGVQD come from the germline V gene (reference sequence). Written as DNA, the CDR3 is TGCGCCAGCAGCCGGGACAGCTACGAGCAGTACTTC. This encodes CASSRDSYEQYF.

This clone showed up just a few times. CDR3 nucleotide sequence: TGTGCCTGCCGGAGGGGGGGGGCGGTCGGTGAGCAGTTCTTC. Translating it yields CACRRGGAVGEQFF. The chain joins TRBV30 to TRBJ2-1, with D possibly matching TRBD2 (7 bases). V lost 6 bases and J 9 bases, leaving 21 bases between the germline ends. The CDR3 consists of 14 residues. The germline CDR1 and CDR2 sequences are GTSNPN and SVGIG (reference sequence). The full variable domain, with the rest looked up from reference TRBV30 and TRBJ2-1, is SQTIHQWPATLVQPVGSPLSLECTVEGTSNPNLYWYRQAAGRGLQLLFYSVGIGQISSEVPQNLSASRPQDRQFILSSKKLLLSDSGFYLCACRRGGAVGEQFFGPGTRLTVL.

The chain combines TRBV28 with TRBJ2-3; 9 positions agree with TRBD2. V trimming: 3 bases; J trimming: 5 bases; junction bases outside the gene matches: 6. The CDR3 spans 15 residues. CDR1 and CDR2 from the germline V gene are MDHEN and SYDVKM. The CDR3 is CASSFGAGGGDTQYF. The CDR3 DNA follows: TGTGCCAGCAGTTTCGGAGCGGGGGGTGGAGATACGCAGTATTTT.

The CDR3 region has the DNA TGTGCCAGCTCACCTACGGCAGGTCTCTCCTACGAGCAGTACTTC. Translation: CASSPTAGLSYEQYF. V is TRBV18 and J is TRBJ2-7; D is undetermined. V lost 3 bases and J lost 0, with 12 bases in between. The V gene's germline CDR1 is KGHSH and CDR2 LQKENI. The CDR3 has 15 amino acids. The whole variable domain, remainder taken from reference TRBV18 and TRBJ2-7, is NAGVMQNPRHLVRRRGQEARLRCSPMKGHSHVYWYRQLPEEGLKFMVYLQKENIIDESGMPKERFSAEFPKEGPSILRIQQVVRGDSAAYFCASSPTAGLSYEQYFGPGTRLTVT.